This record covers a single TCR beta chain. What it recognizes is unknown. These donors counted as nominally healthy when sampled, but unrecorded immune exposures were likely. Between the trimmed V and J ends, which lost 4 bases and 7 bases, there was a span of 11 bases. Germline CDR1 MNHEY, CDR2 SVGAGI. The CDR3 sequence is 14 residues long. The sample originates from a study of cytomegalovirus exposure and HLA in healthy donors. Study-wide points: Reported findings show TCR beta sequences accurately forecast HLA-A and HLA-B alleles in most subjects. It was in a later analysis that TCR association rates were seen to vary by HLA locus, highest for DRB1 and lowest for HLA-C. Earlier results showed most TCR beta V segments being productive about 87% or about 30% of the time.

Primers: 60 Vbeta forward and 13 Jbeta reverse. The assay was immunoSEQ multiplex PCR, and TCRdb's table has in-frame clones only and misses some. This sample has some 170,000 clones; more than 80% occur once, and the top ten carry just under 5%. The rearrangement links TRBV6-5 to TRBJ1-6, with D possibly matching TRBD1 (6 bases). The sequence was obtained from a woman between 18 and 29 years old in good health and CMV-seropositive. The source material was PBMCs. This CDR3 reads CASSSTGNNSPLHF. Written as DNA, the CDR3 is TGTGCCAGCAGTTCGACAGGAAACAATTCACCCCTCCACTTT.